This T cell receptor (beta chain) emerged from a study of T cell changes during pregnancy in multiple sclerosis. This clone appeared once. TCRdb's table, derived via immunoSEQ multiplex PCR, lists solely in-frame clones and lacks some. The sample comprises about 60,000 clones, around 96% of which are singletons, and under 2.5% rests with the top ten. Germline V gives CDR1 SEHNR, CDR2 FQNEAQ (reference sequence). The CDR3 extends over 11 amino acids. V shed 4 bases and J shed 9 bases, with 7 bases lying between them. The sequencing here drew on CD8+ T cells from peripheral blood mononuclear cells, taken after pregnancy. The sequence derives from a female donor with multiple sclerosis, enrolled in a pregnancy study. The V gene is TRBV7-9, the J gene TRBJ2-1, with D unresolved. CDR3 residues: CASSWRGEQFF. The CDR3, as DNA: TGTGCCAGCAGCTGGAGAGGTGAGCAGTTCTTC.